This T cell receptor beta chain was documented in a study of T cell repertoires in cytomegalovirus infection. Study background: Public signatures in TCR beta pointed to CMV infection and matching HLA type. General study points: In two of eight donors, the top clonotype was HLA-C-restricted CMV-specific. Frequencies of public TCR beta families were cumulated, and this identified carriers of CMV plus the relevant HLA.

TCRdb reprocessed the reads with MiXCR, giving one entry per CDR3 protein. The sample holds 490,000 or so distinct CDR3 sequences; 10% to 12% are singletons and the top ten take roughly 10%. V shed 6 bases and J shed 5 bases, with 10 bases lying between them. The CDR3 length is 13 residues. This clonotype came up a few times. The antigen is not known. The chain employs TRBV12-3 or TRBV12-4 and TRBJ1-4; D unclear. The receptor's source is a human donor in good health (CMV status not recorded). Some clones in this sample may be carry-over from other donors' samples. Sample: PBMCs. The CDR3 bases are TGTGCCAGCAGCCCCACCACGAATGAAAAACTGTTTTTT. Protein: CASSPTTNEKLFF.